This TCR beta chain was identified in a study of blood T cell repertoires in COVID-19. Turning to the study itself: Samples came from the United States, Italy and Spain, spanning acute and convalescent COVID-19.

The germline CDR1 and CDR2 sequences are SGHRS and YFSETQ. Trimming removed 1 base from V and 0 bases from J, with 11 bases in between. There are 16 residues in the CDR3. Seattle researchers signed up patients amid active infection and tracked them longitudinally. As handled by the study authors: Counts of nucleated cells, estimated from reference gene primer amplification, were obtained. Sequencing used immunoSEQ multiplex PCR; TCRdb keeps in-frame clones, though not all of them. V and J calls and clone size are copied from that table; D and trimming were computed from the DNA. The repertoire includes approximately 120,000 clones, 75% to 90% of them detected once, and around 3.2% sits in the top ten.

The TCR sequence derives from a woman of 80 years or more with COVID-19, enrolled during active disease. The sample was peripheral blood. This sequence joins TRBV5-1 and TRBJ1-5; D is uncertain. For the CDR3, the DNA is TGCGCCAGCAGCTTGTTTCGGTTTTATAGCAATCAGCCCCAGCATTTT. Translated: CASSLFRFYSNQPQHF. The entire variable domain, with the rest obtained from reference TRBV5-1 and TRBJ1-5, is as follows: KAGVTQTPRYLIKTRGQQVTLSCSPISGHRSVSWYQQTPGQGLQFLFEYFSETQRNKGNFPGRFSGRQFSNSRSEMNVSTLELGDSALYLCASSLFRFYSNQPQHFGDGTRLSIL.